This TCR beta chain stems from a study of blood T cell repertoires in COVID-19. The CDR3 contains 14 residues. Trimming cost V 3 bases and J 2 bases; bases outside gene matches: 2. CDR1 and CDR2 from the germline V gene are MGHRA and YSYEKL. Sequencing used immunoSEQ multiplex PCR; TCRdb keeps in-frame clones, though not all of them. The top ten hold 2.9% of the sample, which has about 300,000 clones, around nine tenths seen once. Participant ages covered about 18 to 100 years across 25 or so US areas. Membership in each cohort depended on participant-reported clinical history. This receptor was obtained from a woman in her forties or fifties who had been exposed to COVID-19. The chain uses TRBV4-1 and TRBJ1-2, with 8 bases fitting TRBD1. The sample taken for sequencing was PBMCs or T cells enriched from blood (not recorded which). The CDR3 loop reads CASSHSGGNYGYTF. The CDR3 region has the DNA TGCGCCAGCAGCCATTCAGGGGGCAACTATGGCTACACCTTC.